Following are 14 T cell receptor beta chains from one sample sequenced in a study of beta chain features in type 1 diabetes. Expressed TCRB transcripts were sequenced because the isolated RNA had all been reverse transcribed beforehand. Data came from immunoSEQ multiplex PCR; TCRdb stores just in-frame clones and leaves some out. Of 900,000 or so clones in the sample, about a sixth were seen once. Sequenced: naive CD4+ T cells from blood. The receptors shown here come from a woman between 18 and 29 years old in good health.

This clone came up a few times. The junction departs from the called germline gene at one end, perhaps through a read error. The CDR3 protein is CASSWTDSGDWNF. The CDR3 DNA is TGCGCCAGCAGCTGGACGGACAGCGGGGATTGGAACTTC. V usage is TRBV5-1 and J usage is TRBJ2-7; possible D gene TRBD2, 7 bases. CDR3 length: 13 residues. CDR1 SGHRS and CDR2 YFSETQ come from the germline V gene.

The J gene is TRBJ2-7, the V gene TRBV6-5; 7 bases agree with TRBD2. The germline V gene encodes CDR1 MNHEY and CDR2 SVGAGI. The CDR3 is 15 amino acids. The junction had 8 bases not matched to a gene; V was cut back by 4 bases and J by 2 bases. The CDR3: CASSSSGEGTYEQYF. The CDR3 region has the DNA TGTGCCAGCAGTTCCAGCGGGGAGGGTACCTACGAGCAGTACTTC.

The chain combines TRBV5-4 with TRBJ2-4; D is perhaps TRBD1 (6 bases). Per germline, CDR1 SGHNT and CDR2 YYREEE (reference sequence). Trimming took 4 bases from V and 4 from J, leaving 9 bases between them. The CDR3 contains 13 residues. This CDR3 is CASSRTGKNIQYF. The CDR3 DNA is TGTGCCAGCAGCCGAACAGGGAAAAACATTCAGTACTTC.

This clone was seen a few times. V is TRBV14 and J is TRBJ1-2; D remains ambiguous. The germline V and J ends were trimmed by 0 bases and 6 bases, with 8 bases remaining between them. The CDR3 spans 13 residues. The germline CDR1 and CDR2 sequences are SGHDN and FVKESK. CDR3 nucleotides: TGTGCCAGCAGCCAAGATCTCTATCATGGCTACACCTTC. Translating it yields CASSQDLYHGYTF.

The chain is built from TRBV28 and TRBJ2-1, with no clear D. V was clipped by 5 bases and J by 8 bases, with 16 bases between them. Per the germline V gene, CDR1 is MDHEN and CDR2 is SYDVKM. The length of the CDR3 is 14 residues. CDR3 residues: CASSASWVRDEQFF. In DNA, the CDR3 is TGTGCCAGCAGTGCCTCATGGGTCCGGGATGAGCAGTTCTTC.

This clone has just a few counts. The CDR3 region has the DNA TGTGCCAGTAGTATAGGGGTCACCTACAATGAGCAGTTCTTC. Its protein product is CASSIGVTYNEQFF. The chain uses TRBV19 and TRBJ2-1; D unresolved. CDR1 is LNHDA and CDR2 is SQIVND in the germline V gene (reference sequence). V lost 1 base and J lost 2, with 6 bases in between. The length of the CDR3 is 14 residues. The full variable domain, completed using reference TRBV19 and TRBJ2-1, is DGGITQSPKYLFRKEGQNVTLSCEQNLNHDAMYWYRQDPGQGLRLIYYSQIVNDFQKGDIAEGYSVSREKKESFPLTVTSAQKNPTAFYLCASSIGVTYNEQFFGPGTRLTVL.

This clone was seen a few times. V usage is TRBV4-3 and J usage is TRBJ2-3, with D possibly being TRBD2 (6 bases). Germline V gene data show CDR1 as LGHNA and CDR2 as YSLEER. CDR3 length: 15 amino acids. Trimming removed 4 bases at V and 1 base at J, with 12 bases between. As DNA, the CDR3 is TGCGCCAGCAGCCTGCAGCGGGTCGGCACAGATACGCAGTATTTT. It yields the protein CASSLQRVGTDTQYF.

This clone turned up a few times. The V gene is TRBV5-1, the J gene TRBJ2-5; D call uncertain. CDR1 and CDR2 from the germline V gene are SGHRS and YFSETQ. The V and J ends lost 0 bases and 1 base respectively, with 13 bases between them. The CDR3 extends over 16 amino acids. The chain's CDR3 is CASSLAADRFQETQYF. DNA for the CDR3: TGCGCCAGCAGCTTGGCCGCAGACCGTTTCCAAGAGACCCAGTACTTC.

This clone has a handful of counts. V usage is TRBV13 and J usage is TRBJ2-2; weak D call: TRBD2 (6 bases). Germline loops: CDR1 PRHDT, CDR2 FYEKMQ (reference sequence). The V gene lost 5 bases and the J gene lost 5 bases, with 21 bases spanning the gap. The CDR3 length is 17 residues. The CDR3 loop reads CASSIRRLARVTGELFF. The CDR3, as DNA: TGTGCCAGCAGCATAAGGAGGCTAGCGAGAGTAACCGGGGAGCTGTTTTTT.

This clone was seen a few times. The V call is TRBV5-1, the J call TRBJ2-5; 8 bases are shared with TRBD2. The J segment lost 1 base and the V segment lost 4 bases, leaving 6 bases of the junction unmatched. Germline V gene data show CDR1 as SGHRS and CDR2 as YFSETQ. The CDR3 covers 15 residues. The CDR3 spells CASSGLAGRQETQYF. DNA for the CDR3: TGCGCCAGCAGCGGGCTAGCGGGCCGCCAAGAGACCCAGTACTTC.

The chain has TRBV5-6 and TRBJ2-4; 8 bases are a match to TRBD1. Trimming cost V 1 base and J 7 bases; bases outside gene matches: 1. This CDR3 has 13 residues. CDR1 is SGHDT and CDR2 is YYEEEE in the germline V gene. The CDR3 DNA reads as TGTGCCAGCAGCTTGCAGGGGGCTAACATTCAGTACTTC. This gives the protein CASSLQGANIQYF.

The rearrangement joins TRBV9 to TRBJ2-7; TRBD1 is a possible D gene (5 bases). There are 15 residues in the CDR3. V lost 1 base to trimming and J lost 3 bases, with 14 bases between them. CDR1 is SGDLS and CDR2 is YYNGEE in the germline V gene. CDR3 DNA: TGTGCCAGCAGCGTAAGGGGCGTGGGCGTCTACGAGCAGTACTTC. Translation: CASSVRGVGVYEQYF.

A few counts support this clone. V and J are TRBV7-9 and TRBJ2-7, with 8 bases aligning to TRBD1. Looked up from germline, CDR1 is SEHNR and CDR2 is FQNEAQ (reference sequence). Trimming removed 3 bases from V and 4 bases from J; junction bases left unmatched: 5. The length of the CDR3 is 14 residues. The DNA of the CDR3 is TGTGCCAGCAGCTTGACAGGGGATTCGTACGAGCAGTACTTC. Amino acids: CASSLTGDSYEQYF.

This clone was seen more than once but under ten times. The V call is TRBV5-4, the J call TRBJ2-7; possibly TRBD1 or TRBD2 for D (5 bases each). This CDR3 spans 14 amino acids. The V end was cut by 7 bases, the J end by 1 base, with 15 bases between. CDR1 and CDR2 from the germline V gene are SGHNT and YYREEE (reference sequence). DNA for the CDR3: TGTGCCAGCGCCCCGGATTGGGGGTCCTACGAGCAGTACTTC. Its protein is CASAPDWGSYEQYF.